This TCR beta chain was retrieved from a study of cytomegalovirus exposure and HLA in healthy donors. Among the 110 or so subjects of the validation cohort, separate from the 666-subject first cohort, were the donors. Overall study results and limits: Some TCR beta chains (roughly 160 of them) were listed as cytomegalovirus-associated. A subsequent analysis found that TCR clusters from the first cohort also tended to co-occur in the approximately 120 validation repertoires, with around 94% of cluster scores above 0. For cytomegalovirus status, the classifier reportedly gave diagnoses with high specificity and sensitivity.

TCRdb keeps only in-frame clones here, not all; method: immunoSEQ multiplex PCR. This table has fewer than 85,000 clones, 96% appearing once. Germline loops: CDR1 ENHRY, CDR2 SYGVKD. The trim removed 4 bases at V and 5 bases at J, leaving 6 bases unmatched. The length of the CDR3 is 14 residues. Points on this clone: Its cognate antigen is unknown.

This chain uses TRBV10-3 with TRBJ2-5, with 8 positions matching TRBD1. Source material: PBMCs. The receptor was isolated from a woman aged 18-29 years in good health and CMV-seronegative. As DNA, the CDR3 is TGTGCCATCAGTGCCAGGGGGCGTATGGAGACCCAGTACTTC. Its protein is CAISARGRMETQYF.